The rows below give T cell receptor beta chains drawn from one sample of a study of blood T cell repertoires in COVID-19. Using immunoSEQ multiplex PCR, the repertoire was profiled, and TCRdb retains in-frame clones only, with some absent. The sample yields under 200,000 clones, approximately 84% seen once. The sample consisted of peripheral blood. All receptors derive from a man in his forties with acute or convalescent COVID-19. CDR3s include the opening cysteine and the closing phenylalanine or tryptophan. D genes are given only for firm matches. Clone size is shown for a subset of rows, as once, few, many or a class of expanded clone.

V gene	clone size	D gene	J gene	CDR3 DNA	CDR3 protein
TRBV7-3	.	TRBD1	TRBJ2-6	TGTGCCAGCAGCCCCGGGACAGGCGGTGGGGCCAACGTCCTGACTTTC	CASSPGTGGGANVLTF
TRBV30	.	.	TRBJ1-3	TGTGCCTGGAGCGACTGGCCACGCTCTGGAAACACCATATATTTT	CAWSDWPRSGNTIYF
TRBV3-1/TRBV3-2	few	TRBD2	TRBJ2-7	TGTGCCAGCAGCCTCAATTGGGGGGGCTCCTACGAGCAGTACTTC	CASSLNWGGSYEQYF
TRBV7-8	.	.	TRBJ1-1	TGTGCCAGCAGCTCCCGTCCAGACACTGAAGCTTTCTTT	CASSSRPDTEAFF
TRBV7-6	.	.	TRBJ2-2	TGTGCCAGCAGCCCCGCCGGGGGGAACACCGGGGAGCTGTTTTTT	CASSPAGGNTGELFF
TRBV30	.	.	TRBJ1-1	TGTGCCTGGAGTGTCGGCCCCCCTAAAGCGGCTGAAGCTTTCTTT	CAWSVGPPKAAEAFF
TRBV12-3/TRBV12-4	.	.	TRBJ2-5	TGTGCCAGCAGTTTCAGGGTCCTCGAGACCCAGTACTTC	CASSFRVLETQYF
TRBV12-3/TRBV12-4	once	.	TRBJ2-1	TGTGCCAGCAGCCGGATAACCGGGAATGAGCAGTTCTTC	CASSRITGNEQFF
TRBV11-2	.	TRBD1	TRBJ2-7	TGTGCCAGCAGCCTTATGGACAGGGGAGACTACGAGCAGTACTTC	CASSLMDRGDYEQYF
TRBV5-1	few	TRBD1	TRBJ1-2	TGCGCCAGCAGCTTAAGAGGGACAGGGATTGGCTATGGCTACACCTTC	CASSLRGTGIGYGYTF
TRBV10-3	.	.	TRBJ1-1	TGTGCCATCAGGGCCAACACTGAAGCTTTCTTT	CAIRANTEAFF
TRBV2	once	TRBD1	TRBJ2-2	TGTGCCAGCAGCCGGGACAGCGCGAACACCGGGGAGCTGTTTTTT	CASSRDSANTGELFF
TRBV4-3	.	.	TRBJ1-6	TGCGCCAGCAGCCAAGCCGGGTCGATTAATTCACCCCTCCACTTT	CASSQAGSINSPLHF
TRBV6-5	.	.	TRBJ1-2	TGTGCCAGCAGATACCTCGGGGGGAAGGGAGGTGGCTACACCTTC	CASRYLGGKGGGYTF
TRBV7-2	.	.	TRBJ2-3	TGTGCCAGCAGCTCCGGACTTGGGGTGGATACGCAGTATTTT	CASSSGLGVDTQYF
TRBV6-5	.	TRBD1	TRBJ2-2	TGTGCCTCCCAGGACAGGGGGCGTACCGGGGAGCTGTTTTTT	CASQDRGRTGELFF
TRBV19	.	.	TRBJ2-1	TGTGCCAGTAGTCGGAGCTCCTACAATGAGCAGTTCTTC	CASSRSSYNEQFF
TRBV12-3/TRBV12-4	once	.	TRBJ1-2	TGTGCCAGCAGGCGGGACGGAGGCTACACCTTC	CASRRDGGYTF
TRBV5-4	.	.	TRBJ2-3	TGTGCCAGCAGGACGGCCGGGACAGATACGCAGTATTTT	CASRTAGTDTQYF
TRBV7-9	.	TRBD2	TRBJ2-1	TGTGCCAGCAGCTTTAGCGGGGGGTTCGACAATGAGCAGTTCTTC	CASSFSGGFDNEQFF
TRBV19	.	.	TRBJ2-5	TGTGCCAGTAGTTTCCGCGGGATCCAAGAGACCCAGTACTTC	CASSFRGIQETQYF
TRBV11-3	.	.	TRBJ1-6	TGTGCCAGCAGCTCTACAGGGAGCTCACCCCTCCACTTT	CASSSTGSSPLHF
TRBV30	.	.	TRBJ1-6	TGTGCCTGGAGTTCAGGGGACCTCCCCTCACCCCTCCACTTT	CAWSSGDLPSPLHF
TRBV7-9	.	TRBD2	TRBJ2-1	TGTGCCAGCAGCTTAGAAGGACTAGCGGGGACTTCTTCCTACAATGAGCAGTTCTTC	CASSLEGLAGTSSYNEQFF
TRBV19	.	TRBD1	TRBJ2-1	TGTGCCAGTAGCTCCGGGACAGGGAGCAATGAGCAGTTCTTC	CASSSGTGSNEQFF
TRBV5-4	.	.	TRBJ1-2	TGTGCCAGCAGCTTCGACGGTGGGGCATTCGGCTACACCTTC	CASSFDGGAFGYTF
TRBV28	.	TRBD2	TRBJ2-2	TGTGCCAGCAGTTTATCTAGCGGGGGGAACACCGGGGAGCTGTTTTTT	CASSLSSGGNTGELFF
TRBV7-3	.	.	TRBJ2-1	TGTGCCAGCAGCTTAGCGGGCGGGGCTCCACTCAGAGAGCAGTTCTTC	CASSLAGGAPLREQFF
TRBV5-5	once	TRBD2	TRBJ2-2	TGTGCCAGCATGACCGCGGGGGGGTACACCGGGGAGCTGTTTTTT	CASMTAGGYTGELFF
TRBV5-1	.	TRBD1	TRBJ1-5	TGCGCCAGCAGCTTGGAAGGGGGCGGTCAGCCCCAGCATTTT	CASSLEGGGQPQHF
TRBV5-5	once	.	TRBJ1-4	TGTGCCAGCAGCCTGGACGGTGCAACTAATGAAAAACTGTTTTTT	CASSLDGATNEKLFF
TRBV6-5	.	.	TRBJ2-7	TGTGCCAGCAGTTACCAGGGGAACCCCTACGAGCAGTACTTC	CASSYQGNPYEQYF
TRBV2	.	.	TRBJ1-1	TGTGCCAGCCAGGGGAACACTGAAGCTTTCTTT	CASQGNTEAFF
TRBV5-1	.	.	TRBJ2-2	TGCGCCAGCAGCTCCTGGGACATTAACACCGGGGAGCTGTTTTTT	CASSSWDINTGELFF
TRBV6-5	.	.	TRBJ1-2	TGTGCCAGCAGTTACTCGAGGGAAACCTATGGCTACACCTTC	CASSYSRETYGYTF
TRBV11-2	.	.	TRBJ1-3	TGTGCCAGCAGCCCTCTGACAGGCCCGCTTGGAAACACCATATATTTT	CASSPLTGPLGNTIYF
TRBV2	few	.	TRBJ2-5	TGTGCCAGCAGACAAGGGCCGGGGGAGACCCAGTACTTC	CASRQGPGETQYF
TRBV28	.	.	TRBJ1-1	TGTGCCAGCAGTTTAGCAGGAATGAGGGTAAAAGCTTTCTTT	CASSLAGMRVKAFF
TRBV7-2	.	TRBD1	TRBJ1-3	TGTGCCAGCAGCCTGGGGACAGGTACCTCTGGAAACACCATATATTTT	CASSLGTGTSGNTIYF
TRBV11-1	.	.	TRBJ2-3	TGTGCCAGCAGCATCGGGGGAAGCACAGATACGCAGTATTTT	CASSIGGSTDTQYF
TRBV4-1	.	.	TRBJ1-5	TGCGCCAGCAGCCAAGATCGGGGGAGAGGAAATCAGCCCCAGCATTTT	CASSQDRGRGNQPQHF
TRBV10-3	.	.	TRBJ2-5	TGTGCCATCAGTGAGTCGTGGGAGTTCCAGTACTTC	CAISESWEFQYF
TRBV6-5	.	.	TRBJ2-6	TGTGCCAGCAGTTACCGGGGATCTGGGGCCAACGTCCTGACTTTC	CASSYRGSGANVLTF
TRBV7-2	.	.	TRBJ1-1	TGTGCCAGCAGCTTTCAGGGTTTTATGAACACTGAAGCTTTCTTT	CASSFQGFMNTEAFF
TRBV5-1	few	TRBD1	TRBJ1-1	TGCGCCAGCAGCTTGGGGACAGGGCAAACTGAAGCTTTCTTT	CASSLGTGQTEAFF
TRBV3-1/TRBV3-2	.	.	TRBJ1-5	TGTGCCAGCAGCCCCGAACAGGGAAATCAGCCCCAGCATTTT	CASSPEQGNQPQHF
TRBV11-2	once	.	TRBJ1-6	TGTGCCAGCAGCTCCCGAACGGGGGTTGTGAATCATTCACCCCTCCACTTT	CASSSRTGVVNHSPLHF
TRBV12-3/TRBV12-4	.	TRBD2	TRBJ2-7	TGTGCCAGCAGACTAGCGCAGCTTCACGAGCAGTACTTC	CASRLAQLHEQYF
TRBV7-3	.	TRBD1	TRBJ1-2	TGTGCCAGCAGCTCGCCGGGACAGGGGACCTATGGCTACACCTTC	CASSSPGQGTYGYTF
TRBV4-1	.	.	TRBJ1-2	TGCGCCAGCAGCCAAGAAACAGGGACCTATGGCTACACCTTC	CASSQETGTYGYTF
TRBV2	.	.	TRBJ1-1	TGTGCCAGCAGTGTGATAGAGAACACTGAAGCTTTCTTT	CASSVIENTEAFF
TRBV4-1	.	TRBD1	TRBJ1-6	TGCGCCAGCAGCCAAGAGGCGGGACAGGGGAGGTCACCCCTCCACTTT	CASSQEAGQGRSPLHF
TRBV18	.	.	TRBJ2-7	TGTGCCAGCTCAGCGGCATCCCTAAACGAGCAGTACTTC	CASSAASLNEQYF
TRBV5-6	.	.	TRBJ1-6	TGTGCCAGTACCGGTGAGGATAATTCACCCCTCCACTTT	CASTGEDNSPLHF
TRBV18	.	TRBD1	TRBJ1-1	TGTGCCAGCACCGGACAGGGGACGGTATCCACTGAAGCTTTCTTT	CASTGQGTVSTEAFF
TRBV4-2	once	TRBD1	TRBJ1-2	TGTGCCAGCAGCCCGCAGGGACAGGGCTATGGCTACACCTTC	CASSPQGQGYGYTF